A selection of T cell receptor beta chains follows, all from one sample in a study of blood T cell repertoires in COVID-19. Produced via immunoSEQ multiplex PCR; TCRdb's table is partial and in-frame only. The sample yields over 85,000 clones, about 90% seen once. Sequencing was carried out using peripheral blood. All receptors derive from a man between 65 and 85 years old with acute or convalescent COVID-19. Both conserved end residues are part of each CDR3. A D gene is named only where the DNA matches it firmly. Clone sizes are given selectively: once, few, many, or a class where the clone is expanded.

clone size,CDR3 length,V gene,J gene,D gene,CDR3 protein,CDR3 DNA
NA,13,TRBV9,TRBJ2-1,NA,CASSVGRAGEQFF,TGTGCCAGCAGCGTAGGCCGAGCGGGTGAGCAGTTCTTC
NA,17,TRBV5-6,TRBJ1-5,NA,CASSLGGPGPTNQPQHF,TGTGCCAGCAGCTTGGGGGGGCCAGGTCCTACCAATCAGCCCCAGCATTTT
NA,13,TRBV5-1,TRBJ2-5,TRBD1,CASSSGQQETQYF,TGCGCCAGCAGCTCGGGACAGCAAGAGACCCAGTACTTC
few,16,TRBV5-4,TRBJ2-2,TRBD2,CASSLDLAGDTGELFF,TGTGCCAGCAGCTTGGATTTAGCGGGGGACACCGGGGAGCTGTTTTTT
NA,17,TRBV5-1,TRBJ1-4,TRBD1,CASRFGQGFATNEKLFF,TGCGCCAGCAGATTTGGACAGGGCTTTGCAACTAATGAAAAACTGTTTTTT
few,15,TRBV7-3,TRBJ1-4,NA,CASSLTGSTNEKLFF,TGTGCCAGCAGCCTTACAGGTTCAACTAATGAAAAACTGTTTTTT
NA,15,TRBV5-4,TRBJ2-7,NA,CASSLDRSSSYEQYF,TGTGCCAGCAGCTTGGACAGATCGTCCTCCTACGAGCAGTACTTC
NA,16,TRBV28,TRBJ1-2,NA,CASSFPTATINYGYTF,TGTGCCAGCAGTTTTCCCACGGCGACTATCAACTATGGCTACACCTTC
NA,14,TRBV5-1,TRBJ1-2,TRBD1,CASSPGQVTDGYTF,TGCGCCAGCAGCCCCGGACAGGTGACGGATGGCTACACCTTC
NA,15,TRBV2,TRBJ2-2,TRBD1,CASSGRDRVVGELFF,TGTGCCAGCAGTGGCCGGGACAGGGTTGTTGGGGAGCTGTTTTTT
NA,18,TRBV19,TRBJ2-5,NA,CATRSTGELNRFQETQYF,TGTGCCACCAGAAGTACAGGCGAACTTAATCGCTTTCAAGAGACCCAGTACTTC
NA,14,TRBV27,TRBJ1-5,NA,CASSSRIPNQPQHF,TGTGCCAGCAGTTCCAGGATCCCCAATCAGCCCCAGCATTTT
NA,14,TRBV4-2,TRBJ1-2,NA,CASSRSRANYGYTF,TGTGCCAGCAGCCGGAGTCGAGCTAACTATGGCTACACCTTC
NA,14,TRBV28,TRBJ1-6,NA,CAGSLPGPNSPLHF,TGTGCCGGCTCTCTACCGGGTCCTAATTCACCCCTCCACTTT
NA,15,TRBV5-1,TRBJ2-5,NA,CASSLAGGAGETQYF,TGCGCCAGCAGCTTGGCCGGAGGGGCGGGGGAGACCCAGTACTTC
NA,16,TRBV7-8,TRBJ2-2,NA,CASSLSRPGNTGELFF,TGTGCCAGCAGCTTATCCCGGCCGGGGAACACCGGGGAGCTGTTTTTT
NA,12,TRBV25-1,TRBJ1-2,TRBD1,CASSRTGGGYTF,TGTGCCAGCAGTCGAACAGGGGGAGGCTACACCTTC